This record covers a single T cell receptor beta chain. The antigen it recognizes is unknown. Per-nucleotide qualities are absent, and no much larger clonotype sits a single base away. Expansion of CD8+CD57+ cells had been shown by flow cytometry in the patients chosen for sequencing. All patients had severe acquired aplastic anemia diagnosed by International Study of Aplastic Anemia and Agranulocytosis and Camitta criteria. No therapy had been received by the patients at the time of blood sampling. TCR repertoires of sorted CD4+ and CD8+ blood T cells from severe aplastic anemia patients and healthy subjects were deep-sequenced in the study. Patients were enrolled under clinicaltrials.gov protocols 00001620, 01623167, 00001397, 00071045, 00081523 and 00961064 in the USA. Ficoll-Paque density gradient centrifugation was used to isolate peripheral blood mononuclear cells. Before DNA extraction, CD4+ and CD8+ T cells were sorted with FACS or magnetic beads.

Trimming removed 6 bases from V and 4 bases from J, leaving 16 bases between the germline ends. Via the germline V gene (reference sequence), CDR1 is DFQATT and CDR2 SNEGSKA. Reading from cysteine to phenylalanine, the CDR3 counts 15 amino acids. Just the 45-base CDR3 DNA is kept, in frame starting at base 1. The sample belongs to a study of CD8+CD57+ T cells in acquired aplastic anemia (dated by TCRdb to the late 2010s). With respect to the entire study: A mean of around 3 ug of DNA, ranging from roughly 0.2 to 27.4 ug, was extracted from sorted CD4+ and CD8+ cells. A CD8+CD57+ expansion meant a frequency higher than the mean frequency seen in healthy subjects.

Profiling of TCR beta VDJ combinations and CDR3 sequences used genomic DNA as the template. An Illumina HiSeq 2000 was the platform used for TCR repertoire sequencing. Turning to the authors' computational methods: Repertoire assessment relied on Simpson's diversity index, CDR3 size and DJ length profiles, and TRBV/TRBJ rearrangement plots. The immunodominant clone was defined as the most abundant DNA sequence in deep sequencing data. CDR3 amino acid sequences were checked for sharing across subjects and were also compared against the VDJdb database and published repertoires. The public reads were reprocessed in TCRdb via fastp at Q25 and MiXCR, keeping in-frame beta chains. Records with the same CDR3 protein are collapsed into one entry carrying the most frequent genes and DNA. These V and J calls are TCRdb output, not the study's own analysis. This sample comprises about 98,000 distinct CDR3 sequences, 65% to 70% of them detected only once. The top ten constitute less than 75% of the sample.

What the authors observed across the whole study: Between patients and healthy controls, no significant difference in CD8+ Simpson's diversity was found (P=0.060). Although roughly 29 CD8+ CDR3 sequences were shared by patients and controls, these sequences appeared highly expressed in patients and within the immunodominant clones of patients.

Here the chain combines TRBV20-1 and TRBJ1-6; TRBD1 is a possible D gene, resting on 6 matching bases. This receptor was taken from a human donor with aplastic anemia. Source material: sorted CD4+, CD8+, or CD8+CD57+ T cells (not recorded which) from PBMCs. The CDR3 protein is CSASGQGSYNSPLHF. The DNA sequence is as follows: TGCAGTGCCTCCGGGCAGGGGTCGTATAATTCACCCCTCCACTTT.